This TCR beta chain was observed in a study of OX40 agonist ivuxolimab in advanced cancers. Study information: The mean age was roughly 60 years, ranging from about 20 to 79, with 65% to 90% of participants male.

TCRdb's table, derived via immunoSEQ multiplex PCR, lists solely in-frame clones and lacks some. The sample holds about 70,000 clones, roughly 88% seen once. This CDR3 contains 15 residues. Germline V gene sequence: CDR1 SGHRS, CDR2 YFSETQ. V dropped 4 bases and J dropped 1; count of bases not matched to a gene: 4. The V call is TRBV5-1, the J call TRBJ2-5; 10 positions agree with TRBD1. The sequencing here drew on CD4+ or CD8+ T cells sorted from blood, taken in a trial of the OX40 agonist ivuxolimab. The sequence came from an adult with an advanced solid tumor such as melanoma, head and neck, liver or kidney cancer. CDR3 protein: CASSGTGAIQETQYF. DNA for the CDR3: TGCGCCAGCAGCGGGACAGGGGCGATCCAAGAGACCCAGTACTTC.